This TCR beta chain was recorded in a study of Ad26.COV2.S vaccination and SARS-CoV-2 variants. Study outcomes and limitations: Substantial response breadth was reportedly seen for spike-specific CD8+ and CD4+ T cells after vaccination. Whether participants received vaccine or placebo, their non-spike TCR breadth was similar.

Germline CDR1 reads LGHDT; CDR2 reads YNNKEL (reference sequence). The CDR3 contains 16 residues. V lost 3 bases and J lost 0; bases outside the gene matches: 0. Generated by immunoSEQ multiplex PCR, the TCRdb table keeps only in-frame clones and is missing some. The sample contains about 680,000 clones, more than 80% of which appear only once. The sample's treatment: roughly 20 received Ad26.COV2.S at low or high dose, single or two shots; several received placebo; per-sample allocation not given. Samples were taken on day 63 after the first vaccine or placebo injection. In Boston, an adult donor aged 18-55 years took part. Of note for this clone: Its antigen is not known.

The chain joins TRBV3-1 (or the pseudogene TRBV3-2) to TRBJ2-3; 13 bases fit TRBD2. Sequences were derived from peripheral blood, sampled in a trial of Ad26.COV2.S vaccine versus placebo. This TCR was sampled from a person aged 18-60 years who received the Ad26.COV2.S COVID-19 vaccine or a placebo. CDR3 DNA sequence: TGTGCCAGCAGCCAGACTAGCGGGGGGAGCACAGATACGCAGTATTTT. Its translation: CASSQTSGGSTDTQYF.